One sample yielded the 27 T cell receptor beta chains listed below, sequenced in a study of blood T cells in healthy people across ages. Sample-barcoded 5' priming and a J-beta primer mix drove a second PCR of about 7 to 11 cycles. TCRdb independently ran MiXCR on the 5' RACE reads; one entry per CDR3 protein. The profile shows roughly 1,800,000 distinct CDR3 sequences, roughly 50% of them singletons. The source material was blood. Receptors were obtained from a woman aged 40 to 50 in good health.

V is TRBV24-1 and J is TRBJ1-4; D might be TRBD1 (5 bases). The germline CDR1 and CDR2 sequences are KGHDR and SFDVKD. The CDR3 has 15 amino acids. Between the trimmed V and J ends, which lost 4 bases and 5 bases, there was a span of 13 bases. The CDR3 region is CATSESGTGNEKLFF. The CDR3 DNA reads as TGTGCCACCAGTGAATCCGGGACGGGAAATGAAAAACTGTTTTTT.

There are a few counts of this clonotype. The CDR3 reads CASSPRTGPTGELFF. CDR3 sequence (DNA): TGTGCCAGCAGCCCCAGGACAGGGCCCACCGGGGAGCTGTTTTTT. This chain connects TRBV12-3 or TRBV12-4 to TRBJ2-2; TRBD1 agrees at 8 bases. This CDR3 region has 15 residues. J lost 4 bases, V lost 6 bases, and 7 bases had no gene match.

V is TRBV3-1 and J is TRBJ2-7; TRBD1 aligns across 7 bases. Unmatched junction bases numbered 6, after V lost 1 base and J lost 0 bases. The CDR3 covers 16 residues. Germline V CDR1 and CDR2: LGHDT, YNNKEL (reference sequence). CDR3 amino acids: CASSQGPGQSSYEQYF. The CDR3 DNA sequence: TGTGCCAGCAGCCAAGGCCCGGGACAGTCCTCCTACGAGCAGTACTTC.

The chain recombines TRBV28 with TRBJ2-1; D unclear. This CDR3 spans 14 amino acids. Germline V gene sequence: CDR1 MDHEN, CDR2 SYDVKM. V was pared by 7 bases and J by 6 bases, with 16 bases between. As DNA, the CDR3 is TGTGCCAGCACCCTACCCGGGCAGGTCAATGAGCAGTTCTTC. It translates to CASTLPGQVNEQFF. The complete variable domain, with remaining parts taken from reference TRBV28 and TRBJ2-1, reads DVKVTQSSRYLVKRTGEKVFLECVQDMDHENMFWYRQDPGLGLRLIYFSYDVKMKEKGDIPEGYSVSREKKERFSLILESASTNQTSMYLCASTLPGQVNEQFFGPGTRLTVL.

This rearrangement joins TRBV28 to TRBJ1-5; D is possibly TRBD1 (5 bases). CDR3 length: 14 amino acids. V was pared by 2 bases and J by 7 bases, with 12 bases between. The germline gives CDR1 MDHEN, CDR2 SYDVKM. CDR3 in amino acids: CASSLDRGFQPQHF. Written as DNA, the CDR3 is TGTGCCAGCAGTTTAGATCGGGGCTTCCAGCCCCAGCATTTT.

The chain has TRBV7-2 and TRBJ2-7; D possibly corresponds to TRBD1 (6 bases). This CDR3 spans 16 amino acids. Trimming cost V 5 bases and J 0 bases, with 17 bases left between them. Looked up from germline, CDR1 is SGHTA and CDR2 is FQGNSA. CDR3 in DNA: TGTGCCAGCAGCCCTAGGACAGTCCGACCCTCCTACGAGCAGTACTTC. The encoded protein is CASSPRTVRPSYEQYF. Complete variable domain (other parts from reference TRBV7-2 and TRBJ2-7): GAGVSQSPSNKVTEKGKDVELRCDPISGHTALYWYRQSLGQGLEFLIYFQGNSAPDKSGLPSDRFSAERTGGSVSTLTIQRTQQEDSAVYLCASSPRTVRPSYEQYFGPGTRLTVT.

This chain links TRBV7-3 with TRBJ1-6; 11 bases line up with TRBD1. From germline, CDR1 is SGHTA and CDR2 FQGTGA. This CDR3 comprises 17 residues. V was clipped by 2 bases and J by 4 bases; unmatched bases: 4. The CDR3 is CASSLWGQGEYNSPLHF. The CDR3 region has the DNA TGTGCCAGCAGCTTATGGGGACAGGGGGAGTATAATTCACCCCTCCACTTT.

This clonotype came up once. The CDR3 loop reads CASSLGGIAGATDTQYF. In DNA, the CDR3 is TGTGCCAGCAGCTTAGGAGGGATAGCGGGAGCCACAGATACGCAGTATTTT. This chain uses TRBV7-2 with TRBJ2-3; 9 bases align to TRBD2. V lost 1 base and J lost 2; bases outside the gene matches: 7. There are 17 residues in the CDR3. Germline values: CDR1 SGHTA, CDR2 FQGNSA.

The chain carries TRBV10-3 and TRBJ2-5, with 7 bases that match TRBD2. The trim removed 0 bases at V and 1 base at J, leaving 2 bases unmatched. Per the germline V gene, CDR1 is ENHRY and CDR2 is SYGVKD. The CDR3 loop spans 15 amino acids. This chain's CDR3 is CAISESASGQETQYF. In nucleotides, the CDR3 is TGTGCCATCAGTGAGTCGGCTAGCGGCCAAGAGACCCAGTACTTC.

This clonotype appeared a few times. The V call is TRBV6-4, the J call TRBJ1-2; D unresolved. This CDR3 contains 12 residues. V gave up 6 bases and J gave up 8 bases, with 13 bases separating them. CDR1 is MRHNA, CDR2 SNTAGT, per germline. The CDR3 bases are TGTGCCAGCAGCAAACTGAACCTCGGCTACACCTTC. Translation: CASSKLNLGYTF.

Only a few counts were recorded for this clonotype. This chain uses TRBV18 with TRBJ2-6, with a weak D call TRBD2 (5 bases). This CDR3 is 17 amino acids long. CDR1 and CDR2 from the germline V gene are KGHSH and LQKENI. Trimming removed 2 bases from V and 0 bases from J, with 11 bases in between. The CDR3 DNA follows: TGTGCCAGCTCACCATTCGGGATTCTCTCTGGGGCCAACGTCCTGACTTTC. It specifies CASSPFGILSGANVLTF.

The V gene is TRBV7-9, the J gene TRBJ2-2; 7 bases map to TRBD1. This CDR3 comprises 15 residues. Germline values: CDR1 SEHNR, CDR2 FQNEAQ (reference sequence). V was clipped by 5 bases and J by 0 bases; unmatched bases: 3. CDR3 DNA: TGTGCCAGCAGCCAGGGGGAAGCGAACACCGGGGAGCTGTTTTTT. Its protein product is CASSQGEANTGELFF.

With respect to this clonotype: An end of the junction differs from the germline gene, which may be a read error. The gene calls are TRBV28 and TRBJ2-5; D is possibly TRBD2 (7 bases). The CDR3 is 15 residues long. Germline-derived CDR1 and CDR2 are MDHEN and SYDVKM. This CDR3 is CAGSIGGARKETQYF. The CDR3 DNA sequence: TGTGCCGGCAGTATAGGGGGGGCGCGGAAAGAGACCCAGTACTTC.

This clonotype showed up just a few times. The rearrangement joins TRBV29-1 to TRBJ1-2; D not resolved. CDR1 is SQVTM, CDR2 ANQGSEA, per germline. The CDR3 is made up of 11 amino acids. V shed 4 bases and J shed 7 bases, with 10 bases lying between them. In DNA form, the CDR3 reads TGCAGCGTTGTGGCGGGATGTGGCTACACCTTC. This translates into CSVVAGCGYTF.

This clonotype was seen a handful of times. The chain carries TRBV6-6 and TRBJ2-4, with 10 bases lining up with TRBD1. The CDR3 is 17 amino acids. The germline gives CDR1 MNHNY, CDR2 SVGAGI (reference sequence). With 0 bases clipped from V and 5 bases from J, the junction kept 7 bases outside the gene matches. CDR3 in DNA: TGTGCCAGCAGTTACTCGAGAGGGACAGGGGCCGAAAACATTCAGTACTTC. It translates to CASSYSRGTGAENIQYF.

V usage is TRBV10-3 and J usage is TRBJ2-3; a possible D gene is TRBD1 (5 bases). The CDR3 extends over 13 amino acids. The germline V and J ends were trimmed by 7 bases and 3 bases, with 11 bases remaining between them. Germline values: CDR1 ENHRY, CDR2 SYGVKD. The CDR3 protein is CAIKDSKTDTQYF. The CDR3 nucleotides are TGTGCCATCAAAGACAGTAAAACAGATACGCAGTATTTT.

This clonotype was counted at least ten times. The chain carries TRBV7-2 and TRBJ2-5, with 7 bases that match TRBD2. From germline, CDR1 is SGHTA and CDR2 FQGNSA. The CDR3 is made up of 16 amino acids. J gave up 4 bases and V 6 bases, and 14 bases lay outside the gene matches. CDR3 bases: TGTGCCAGCAGGGATTCGGGGACTCCGGGGGGAGAGACCCAGTACTTC. Encoded protein: CASRDSGTPGGETQYF.

V usage is TRBV12-3 or TRBV12-4 and J usage is TRBJ2-3; D remains unclear. V lost 5 bases and J 5 bases, leaving 11 bases between the germline ends. CDR3 length: 13 residues. CDR3 loop: CASSLPSEDTQYF. CDR3 bases: TGTGCCAGCAGTCTCCCATCCGAAGATACGCAGTATTTT.

The chain couples TRBV3-1 to TRBJ2-5; no clear D gene. V dropped 1 base and J dropped 7 bases, with 13 bases sitting between them. Germline V lookup: CDR1 LGHDT, CDR2 YNNKEL (reference sequence). The length of the CDR3 is 14 residues. The chain's CDR3 is CASSQGAGGGTQYF. The CDR3 DNA is TGTGCCAGCAGCCAAGGGGCTGGTGGTGGGACCCAGTACTTC.

The chain has TRBV7-2 and TRBJ1-5; D might be TRBD1 (6 bases). Per germline, CDR1 SGHTA and CDR2 FQGNSA. The V gene lost 5 bases and the J gene lost 6 bases, with 17 bases spanning the gap. This CDR3 contains 15 residues. Here the CDR3 DNA reads TGTGCCAGCAGCACAGACCAGGGGCGCGGTCAGCCCCAGCATTTT. It translates to CASSTDQGRGQPQHF.

This rearrangement joins TRBV4-2 to TRBJ1-2; D gene unclear. Germline V lookup: CDR1 LGHNA, CDR2 YNFKEQ. This CDR3 region has 13 residues. Trimming removed 0 bases from V and 7 bases from J, with 9 bases in between. DNA of the CDR3: TGTGCCAGCAGCCAAGAAGGGAGGAGTGGCTACACCTTC. Protein sequence: CASSQEGRSGYTF.

This clonotype was counted between two and nine times. The chain combines TRBV20-1 with TRBJ1-2; 8 bases match TRBD1. Germline V gene sequence: CDR1 DFQATT, CDR2 SNEGSKA (reference sequence). This CDR3 has 14 amino acids. J lost 4 bases, V lost 5 bases, and 9 bases had no gene match. The CDR3 nucleotides are TGCAGTGCTCGTAGCAGGGGGCGAGGCTATGGCTACACCTTC. It translates to CSARSRGRGYGYTF.

This clonotype was detected a few times. The V gene is TRBV7-2, the J gene TRBJ2-5, with D possibly matching TRBD2 (5 bases). CDR1 is SGHTA, CDR2 FQGNSA, per germline. CDR3 size: 13 residues. Trimming stripped 2 bases from V and 6 bases from J, with 10 bases between. The CDR3 DNA follows: TGTGCCAGCAGCTTACGGGAAGAGAAGACCCAGTACTTC. Translated: CASSLREEKTQYF.

This clonotype appeared a few times. CDR3 region: CASSDTADTQYF. As DNA, the CDR3 is TGTGCCAGCAGTGATACCGCGGATACGCAGTATTTT. The chain is built from TRBV6-1 and TRBJ2-3, with D unclear. From germline, CDR1 is MNHNS and CDR2 SASEGT. This CDR3 comprises 12 residues. Trimming shortened V by 3 bases and J by 6 bases, and 7 bases separated the two germline ends.

The rearrangement joins TRBV6-2 or TRBV6-3 to TRBJ1-2; the match to TRBD1 covers 9 bases. V trimming: 6 bases; J trimming: 3 bases; junction bases outside the gene matches: 5. The CDR3 runs to 14 residues. The germline V gene encodes CDR1 MNHEY and CDR2 SVGEGT. The CDR3 here is CASRIQGADYGYTF. As DNA, the CDR3 is TGTGCCAGCAGGATACAGGGGGCGGACTATGGCTACACCTTC.

Ten or more counts support this clonotype. The gene calls are TRBV29-1 and TRBJ2-5; D gene ambiguous. Germline CDR1 reads SQVTM; CDR2 reads ANQGSEA. Trimming left V 7 bases short and J 2 bases short, with 11 bases between. CDR3 length equals 12 residues. The CDR3 DNA follows: TGCAGCGCCGCCGTAGCACAAGAGACCCAGTACTTC. This sequence encodes CSAAVAQETQYF.

The rearrangement links TRBV6-1 to TRBJ1-5; TRBD1 might be the D (6 bases). V lost 0 bases to trimming and J lost 5 bases, with 11 bases between them. This CDR3 is built from 15 residues. The germline CDR1 and CDR2 sequences are MNHNS and SASEGT. CDR3 protein: CASSEAGGQYQPQHF. The CDR3 bases are TGTGCCAGCAGTGAAGCGGGGGGGCAATATCAGCCCCAGCATTTT.